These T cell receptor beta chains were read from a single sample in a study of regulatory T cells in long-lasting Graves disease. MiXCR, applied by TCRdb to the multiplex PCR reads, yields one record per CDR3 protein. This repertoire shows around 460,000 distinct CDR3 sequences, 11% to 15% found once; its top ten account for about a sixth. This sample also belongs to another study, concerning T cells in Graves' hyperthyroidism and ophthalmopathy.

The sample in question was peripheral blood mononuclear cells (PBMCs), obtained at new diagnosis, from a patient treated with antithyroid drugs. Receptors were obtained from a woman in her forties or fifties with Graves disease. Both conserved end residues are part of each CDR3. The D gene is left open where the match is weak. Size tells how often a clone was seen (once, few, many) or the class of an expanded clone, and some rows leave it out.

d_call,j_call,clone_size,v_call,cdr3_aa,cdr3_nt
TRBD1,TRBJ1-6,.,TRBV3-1,CASSPDRASPLHF,TGTGCCAGCAGCCCGGACAGGGCTTCACCCCTCCACTTT
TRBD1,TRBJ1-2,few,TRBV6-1,CATGQNYNYGYTF,TGTGCCACGGGACAGAACTACAACTATGGCTACACCTTC
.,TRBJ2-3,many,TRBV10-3,CAAEGDGHTDTQYF,TGTGCCGCGGAAGGGGACGGGCACACAGATACGCAGTATTTT
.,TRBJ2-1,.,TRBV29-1,CSVGGYREGEQFF,TGCAGCGTTGGGGGGTACAGGGAGGGTGAGCAGTTCTTC
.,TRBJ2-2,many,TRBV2,CASRQGSTNTGELFF,TGTGCCAGCAGACAGGGTTCTACCAACACCGGGGAGCTGTTTTTT
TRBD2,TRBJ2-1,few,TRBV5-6,CASSFFSGIYNEQFF,TGTGCCAGCAGCTTTTTTAGCGGGATTTACAATGAGCAGTTCTTC
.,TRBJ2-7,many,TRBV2,CASSEAGVLQYF,TGTGCCAGCAGTGAAGCGGGGGTTCTCCAGTACTTC
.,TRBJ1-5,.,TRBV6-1,CASSDQGSEPQHF,TGTGCCAGCAGTGACCAGGGTTCGGAGCCCCAGCATTTT
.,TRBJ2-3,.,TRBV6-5,CASCSQQYTDTQYF,TGTGCCAGCTGTTCCCAGCAGTACACAGATACGCAGTATTTT
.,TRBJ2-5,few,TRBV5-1,CASSLWTVQETQYF,TGCGCCAGCAGCCTATGGACAGTCCAAGAGACCCAGTACTTC
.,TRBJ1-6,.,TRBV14,CASSQDLGGSYNSPLHF,TGTGCCAGCAGCCAAGATCTAGGAGGCTCCTATAATTCACCCCTCCACTTT
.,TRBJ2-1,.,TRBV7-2,CASSSPRGPSYNEQFF,TGTGCCAGCAGCTCCCCCCGTGGTCCCTCCTACAATGAGCAGTTCTTC
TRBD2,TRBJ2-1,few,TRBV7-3,CASSLRASGSHNEQFF,TGTGCCAGCAGCTTAAGGGCTAGCGGGAGCCACAATGAGCAGTTCTTC
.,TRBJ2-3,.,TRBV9,CASSVLGLTSTDTQYF,TGTGCCAGCAGCGTCCTTGGGCTGACTAGCACAGATACGCAGTATTTT
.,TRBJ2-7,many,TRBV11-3,CASSVRSGSGEQYF,TGTGCCAGCAGCGTCAGGAGCGGGTCTGGCGAGCAGTACTTC
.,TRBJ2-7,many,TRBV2,CASTWTASYEQYF,TGTGCCAGCACTTGGACGGCCTCCTACGAGCAGTACTTC
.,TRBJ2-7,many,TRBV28,CASSLSRTYEQYF,TGTGCCAGCAGTTTGAGTCGTACCTACGAGCAGTACTTC
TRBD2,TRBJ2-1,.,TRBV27,CASSPRTSGSSHEQFF,TGTGCCAGCAGTCCCCGGACTAGCGGGAGCAGCCATGAGCAGTTCTTC
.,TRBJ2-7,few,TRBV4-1,CASSQEGYYEQYF,TGCGCCAGCAGCCAAGAAGGTTATTACGAGCAGTACTTC
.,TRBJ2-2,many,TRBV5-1,CASSLRRANTGELFF,TGCGCCAGCAGCCTTCGACGGGCGAACACCGGGGAGCTGTTTTTT
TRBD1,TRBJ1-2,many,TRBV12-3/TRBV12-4,CASSLVFRTGGSNYGYTF,TGTGCCAGCAGTTTAGTGTTTCGGACAGGGGGCTCTAACTATGGCTACACCTTC
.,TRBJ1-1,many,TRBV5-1,CASSLAVMNTEAFF,TGCGCCAGCAGCTTAGCTGTCATGAACACTGAAGCTTTCTTT
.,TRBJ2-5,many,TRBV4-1,CASSQVGSFETQYF,TGCGCCAGCAGCCAAGTGGGCAGCTTTGAGACCCAGTACTTC
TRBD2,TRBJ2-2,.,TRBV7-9,CASSRRAAGGSTGELFF,TGTGCCAGCAGCCGTCGTGCGGCGGGAGGGTCCACCGGGGAGCTGTTTTTT
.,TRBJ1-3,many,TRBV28,CASSLGDFSGNTIYF,TGTGCCAGCAGTTTGGGCGATTTCTCTGGAAACACCATATATTTT
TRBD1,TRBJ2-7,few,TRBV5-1,CASSLMTGGRTYEQYF,TGCGCCAGCAGCTTAATGACAGGGGGGAGGACCTACGAGCAGTACTTC
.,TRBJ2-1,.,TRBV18,CASSPPKGNPYNEQFF,TGTGCCAGCTCACCACCGAAGGGTAACCCCTACAATGAGCAGTTCTTC
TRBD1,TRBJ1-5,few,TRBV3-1,CASSGDSGNQPQHF,TGTGCCAGCAGCGGGGACAGCGGCAACCAGCCCCAGCATTTT
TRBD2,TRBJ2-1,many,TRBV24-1,CATSDSPSGNNEQFF,TGTGCCACCAGTGATTCCCCTAGCGGGAACAATGAGCAGTTCTTC
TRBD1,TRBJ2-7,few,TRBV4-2,CASSQVDGQGRSYERYF,TGTGCCAGCAGCCAAGTTGATGGACAGGGACGGTCGTACGAGCGGTACTTC
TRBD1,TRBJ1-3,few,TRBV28,CASSLIQGDYGNTIYF,TGTGCCAGCAGTTTAATACAGGGGGATTATGGAAACACCATATATTTT
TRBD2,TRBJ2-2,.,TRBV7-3,CASSQQPLAGNTGELFF,TGTGCCAGCAGCCAACAACCCCTAGCGGGGAACACCGGGGAGCTGTTTTTT
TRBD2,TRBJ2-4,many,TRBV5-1,CASRETGLGRFDIQYF,TGCGCCAGCAGGGAGACGGGACTAGGTAGATTTGACATTCAGTACTTC
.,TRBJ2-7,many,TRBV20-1,CSARSRARGYEQYF,TGCAGTGCCCGCTCCAGGGCCCGGGGCTACGAGCAGTACTTC
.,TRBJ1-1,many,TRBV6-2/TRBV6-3,CASAGGGYTEAFF,TGTGCCAGCGCCGGGGGGGGGTACACTGAAGCTTTCTTT
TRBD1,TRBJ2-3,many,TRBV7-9,CASSLLVTGVADTQYF,TGTGCCAGCAGCTTGTTGGTGACAGGGGTTGCAGATACGCAGTATTTT
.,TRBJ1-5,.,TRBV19,CASSILPTHPQHF,TGTGCCAGTAGTATACTCCCCACCCACCCCCAGCATTTT
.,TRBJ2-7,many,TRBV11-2,CASSKMRGVYEQYF,TGTGCCAGCAGCAAGATGCGCGGGGTCTACGAGCAGTACTTC
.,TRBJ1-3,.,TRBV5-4,CASSRKTTDGNTIYF,TGTGCCAGCAGCCGAAAAACGACAGATGGAAACACCATATATTTT
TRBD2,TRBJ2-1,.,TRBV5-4,CASSSRLAGYNEQFF,TGTGCCAGCAGCTCCCGACTAGCGGGTTACAATGAGCAGTTCTTC
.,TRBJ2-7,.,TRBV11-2,CASSLIAAGTQPYEQYF,TGTGCCAGCAGCTTAATTGCCGCCGGGACACAACCCTACGAGCAGTACTTC
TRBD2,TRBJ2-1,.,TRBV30,CAWSLAGGLNEQFF,TGTGCCTGGAGTTTAGCGGGAGGGCTCAATGAGCAGTTCTTC
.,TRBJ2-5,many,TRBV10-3,CAISVGSEVVETQYF,TGTGCCATCAGTGTAGGGAGTGAGGTAGTGGAGACCCAGTACTTC
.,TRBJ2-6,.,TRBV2,CASRWDSGANVLTF,TGTGCCAGCAGATGGGACTCTGGGGCCAACGTCCTGACTTTC
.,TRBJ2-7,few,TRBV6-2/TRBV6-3,CASSYLGLQYF,TGTGCCAGCAGTTACCTTGGGCTGCAGTACTTC
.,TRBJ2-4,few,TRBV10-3,CAISEPKGGIENIQYF,TGTGCCATCAGTGAGCCAAAGGGAGGTATTGAAAACATTCAGTACTTC
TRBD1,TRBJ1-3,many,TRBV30,CAWSVRWTGSGNTIYF,TGTGCCTGGAGTGTACGCTGGACAGGCTCTGGAAACACCATATATTTT
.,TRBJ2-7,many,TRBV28,CASSLRGSPSYEQYF,TGTGCCAGCAGTTTACGCGGGTCCCCTTCTTACGAGCAGTACTTC
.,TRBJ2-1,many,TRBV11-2,CASSGQTAEGRFYNEQFF,TGTGCCAGCAGCGGACAGACGGCAGAGGGGAGGTTTTACAATGAGCAGTTCTTC